The following is a T cell receptor beta chain sequence with its context. The target antigen is unknown. Researchers took RNA transcripts and amplified the TCR beta CDR3 regions from them. First-round RT-PCR with HTBI primers amplified the TCR CDR3 region. MiXCR, run by TCRdb on the multiplex PCR reads, gives a single entry per CDR3 protein. The table includes approximately 300,000 distinct CDR3 sequences, 16% detected once. This sample was included in a study of T cells in Graves' hyperthyroidism and ophthalmopathy. Germline CDR1 is SQVTM and CDR2 is ANQGSEA. V dropped 3 bases and J dropped 7 bases, with 12 bases sitting between them. The CDR3 is 12 amino acids. Study observations and caveats: Stable hyperthyroidism was separated from ophthalmopathy by a model based on 13 V-J features.

The patients, who ranged from 18 to 65 in age, presented with newly diagnosed hyperthyroidism lasting under 2 months. This TCR was sampled from a young man with Graves' hyperthyroidism. The sample comprised blood. V is TRBV29-1 and J is TRBJ1-1, with D possibly matching TRBD1 (6 bases). CDR3 bases: TGCAGCGTTGAGGGGACAAAAGATGAAGCTTTCTTT. It yields the protein CSVEGTKDEAFF.